The table lists the clone carrying this T cell receptor beta chain with many counts. Distinct nucleotide sequences in the sample also encode this CDR3. Some clones are missing from TCRdb's copy, which holds only in-frame ones; the method was immunoSEQ multiplex PCR. The sample records roughly 400,000 clones, approximately 89% being singletons. The data originate from a study of blood T cell repertoires in COVID-19. V was pared by 0 bases and J by 3 bases, with 2 bases of the junction left unmatched. Germline loops: CDR1 LGHDT, CDR2 YNNKEL (reference sequence). This CDR3 comprises 15 residues. This receptor was taken from a woman aged 60 to 75 with COVID-19, enrolled during active disease. Sequenced sample: peripheral blood. The chain recombines TRBV3-1 (or the pseudogene TRBV3-2) with TRBJ2-3; 8 bases match TRBD2. CDR3 sequence (DNA): TGTGCCAGCAGCCAAGAGGGACTAGTGACAGATACGCAGTATTTT. It translates to CASSQEGLVTDTQYF.